Listed below are T cell receptor beta chains from one sample, sequenced in a study of T cell changes during pregnancy in multiple sclerosis. This table comes from immunoSEQ multiplex PCR, and its TCRdb copy is limited to in-frame clones, with some not included. The sample includes about 48,000 clones, approximately 92% of them seen just once. The sequenced sample was CD4+ T cells from peripheral blood mononuclear cells, obtained in the second trimester of pregnancy. The receptors stem from a female donor in good health, enrolled as a control in a pregnancy study. The CDR3 runs from the conserved cysteine through the conserved F or W. The order of the fields is V gene, J gene, CDR3 length, clone size, D gene, CDR3 DNA, CDR3 protein. The D gene is left open where the match is weak. The size of a clone is reported for some rows only, either as once, few or many, or as a class for expanded clones.

v_call: TRBV11-2; j_call: TRBJ2-7; cdr3_length: 17; clone_size: -; d_call: TRBD2; cdr3_nt: TGTGCCAGCAGCGGACCCGGACTAGCGGGGGCCCGCGGCGAGCAGTACTTC; cdr3_aa: CASSGPGLAGARGEQYF
v_call: TRBV19; j_call: TRBJ1-5; cdr3_length: 15; clone_size: -; d_call: -; cdr3_nt: TGTGCCAGTAACCCTACAGGGTTGGCCAATCAGCCCCAGCATTTT; cdr3_aa: CASNPTGLANQPQHF
v_call: TRBV15; j_call: TRBJ2-7; cdr3_length: 19; clone_size: once; d_call: -; cdr3_nt: TGCGCCACCAGCAGAGAATTCGGAGACGTGGGCAGGAGGACCTACGAGCAGTACTTC; cdr3_aa: CATSREFGDVGRRTYEQYF
v_call: TRBV30; j_call: TRBJ1-4; cdr3_length: 14; clone_size: once; d_call: -; cdr3_nt: TGTGCCTGGAGTTTGGGGGGGTCTGATGAAAAACTGTTTTTT; cdr3_aa: CAWSLGGSDEKLFF
v_call: TRBV5-1; j_call: TRBJ2-7; cdr3_length: 15; clone_size: -; d_call: TRBD2; cdr3_nt: TGCGCCAGCAGCTTGGATAGCGGGAGCCTCTACGAGCAGTACTTC; cdr3_aa: CASSLDSGSLYEQYF
v_call: TRBV7-3; j_call: TRBJ2-2; cdr3_length: 14; clone_size: -; d_call: -; cdr3_nt: TGTGCCAGCAGCTCCTCCTACAGGGCCGGGGAGCTGTTTTTT; cdr3_aa: CASSSSYRAGELFF
v_call: TRBV27; j_call: TRBJ2-7; cdr3_length: 12; clone_size: -; d_call: TRBD1; cdr3_nt: TGTGCCAGCAAGGACAGGACCTACGAGCAGTACTTC; cdr3_aa: CASKDRTYEQYF
v_call: TRBV6-4; j_call: TRBJ2-1; cdr3_length: 16; clone_size: -; d_call: -; cdr3_nt: TGTGCCAGCAGTGACTGGTCCGCGAGCTCCTACAATGAGCAGTTCTTC; cdr3_aa: CASSDWSASSYNEQFF
v_call: TRBV5-4; j_call: TRBJ2-7; cdr3_length: 15; clone_size: few; d_call: TRBD2; cdr3_nt: TGTGCCAGCAGCTTGCAGCGGGGGAGCTCCTACGAGCAGTACTTC; cdr3_aa: CASSLQRGSSYEQYF
v_call: TRBV28; j_call: TRBJ2-7; cdr3_length: 14; clone_size: -; d_call: -; cdr3_nt: TGTGCCAGCAGTTTACAGGGAACAACCTACGAGCAGTACTTC; cdr3_aa: CASSLQGTTYEQYF
v_call: TRBV9; j_call: TRBJ2-7; cdr3_length: 15; clone_size: -; d_call: TRBD1; cdr3_nt: TGTGCCAGCAGCCTTCGACAGGGGGGATTGGACGAGCAGTACTTC; cdr3_aa: CASSLRQGGLDEQYF
v_call: TRBV25-1; j_call: TRBJ2-5; cdr3_length: 13; clone_size: -; d_call: -; cdr3_nt: TGTGCCAGCAGGGAGGAATTTCGGAAGACCCAGTACTTC; cdr3_aa: CASREEFRKTQYF
v_call: TRBV18; j_call: TRBJ2-3; cdr3_length: 14; clone_size: -; d_call: TRBD2; cdr3_nt: TGTGCCAGCTCACCGGGGACTAGCGGTGATACGCAGTATTTT; cdr3_aa: CASSPGTSGDTQYF
v_call: TRBV7-2; j_call: TRBJ2-6; cdr3_length: 17; clone_size: -; d_call: -; cdr3_nt: TGTGCCAGCAGCTTATTTGCACCGGGGGCTGGGGCCAACGTCCTGACTTTC; cdr3_aa: CASSLFAPGAGANVLTF
v_call: TRBV12-5; j_call: TRBJ2-3; cdr3_length: 14; clone_size: -; d_call: -; cdr3_nt: TGTGCTAGTGGTTTGGGGCTAGTAAGGGATACGCAGTATTTT; cdr3_aa: CASGLGLVRDTQYF
v_call: TRBV4-3; j_call: TRBJ1-5; cdr3_length: 15; clone_size: -; d_call: -; cdr3_nt: TGCGCCAGCAGCCAATGGGGGGAAGGGAATCAGCCCCAGCATTTT; cdr3_aa: CASSQWGEGNQPQHF
v_call: TRBV6-6; j_call: TRBJ2-7; cdr3_length: 14; clone_size: once; d_call: TRBD2; cdr3_nt: TGTGCCAGCAGCCGGGAGGCCCTCGCCTACGAGCAGTACTTC; cdr3_aa: CASSREALAYEQYF
v_call: TRBV9; j_call: TRBJ2-1; cdr3_length: 14; clone_size: -; d_call: -; cdr3_nt: TGTGCCAGCAGCGTAGTGCCGGGGTACAATGAGCAGTTCTTC; cdr3_aa: CASSVVPGYNEQFF
v_call: TRBV9; j_call: TRBJ2-1; cdr3_length: 12; clone_size: -; d_call: -; cdr3_nt: TGTGCCAGCAGCCCCGGAGATTGGGAGCAGTTCTTC; cdr3_aa: CASSPGDWEQFF
v_call: TRBV7-9; j_call: TRBJ1-6; cdr3_length: 14; clone_size: -; d_call: -; cdr3_nt: TGTGCCAGCAGCCATGGGCAGGTCGAATCACCCCTCCACTTT; cdr3_aa: CASSHGQVESPLHF
v_call: TRBV19; j_call: TRBJ2-6; cdr3_length: 18; clone_size: -; d_call: TRBD1; cdr3_nt: TGTGCCAGTAGTATAGTCCGTACTGACAGGGCTGGGGCCAACGTCCTGACTTTC; cdr3_aa: CASSIVRTDRAGANVLTF
v_call: TRBV7-2; j_call: TRBJ2-2; cdr3_length: 15; clone_size: -; d_call: -; cdr3_nt: TGTGCCAGCAGCTTAGATTCCTTTTACACCGGGGAGCTGTTTTTT; cdr3_aa: CASSLDSFYTGELFF
v_call: TRBV28; j_call: TRBJ2-1; cdr3_length: 17; clone_size: -; d_call: TRBD2; cdr3_nt: TGTGCCAGCAGTTACGCGGGGACTAGCGGGAGTAACAATGAGCAGTTCTTC; cdr3_aa: CASSYAGTSGSNNEQFF
v_call: TRBV9; j_call: TRBJ2-5; cdr3_length: 16; clone_size: -; d_call: -; cdr3_nt: TGTGCCAGCAGCGTAGGTGCCCTCAGCGGACCGGAGACCCAGTACTTC; cdr3_aa: CASSVGALSGPETQYF
v_call: TRBV7-9; j_call: TRBJ2-7; cdr3_length: 13; clone_size: -; d_call: TRBD2; cdr3_nt: TGTGCCAGCAGCATCAGCGGGGGTTACGAGCAGTACTTC; cdr3_aa: CASSISGGYEQYF
v_call: TRBV18; j_call: TRBJ2-7; cdr3_length: 14; clone_size: -; d_call: -; cdr3_nt: TGTGCCAGCTCACCACCTAGCAATGCAGACGAGCAGTACTTC; cdr3_aa: CASSPPSNADEQYF
v_call: TRBV5-6; j_call: TRBJ2-5; cdr3_length: 15; clone_size: -; d_call: -; cdr3_nt: TGTGCCAGCAGCTTGGGTGGGCTAGCGTCGGAGACCCAGTACTTC; cdr3_aa: CASSLGGLASETQYF
v_call: TRBV6-5; j_call: TRBJ1-1; cdr3_length: 15; clone_size: -; d_call: TRBD1; cdr3_nt: TGTGCCAGCAGCTTGGACAGGTCCATGAACACTGAAGCTTTCTTT; cdr3_aa: CASSLDRSMNTEAFF